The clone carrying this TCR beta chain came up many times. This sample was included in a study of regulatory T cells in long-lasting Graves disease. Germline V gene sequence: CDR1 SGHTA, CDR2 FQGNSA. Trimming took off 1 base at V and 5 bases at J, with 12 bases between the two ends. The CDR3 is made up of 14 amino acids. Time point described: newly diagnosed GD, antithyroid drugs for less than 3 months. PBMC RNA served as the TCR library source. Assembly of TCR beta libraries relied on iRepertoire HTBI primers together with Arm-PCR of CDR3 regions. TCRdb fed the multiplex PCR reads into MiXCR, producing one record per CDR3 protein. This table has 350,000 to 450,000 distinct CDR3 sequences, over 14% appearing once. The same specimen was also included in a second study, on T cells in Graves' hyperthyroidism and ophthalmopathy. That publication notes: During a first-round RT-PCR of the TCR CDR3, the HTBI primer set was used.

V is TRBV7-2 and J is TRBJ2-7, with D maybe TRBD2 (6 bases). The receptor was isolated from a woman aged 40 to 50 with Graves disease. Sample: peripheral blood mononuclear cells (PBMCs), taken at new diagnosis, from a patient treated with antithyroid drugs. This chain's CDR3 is CASSLVGGKHEQYF. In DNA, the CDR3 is TGTGCCAGCAGCTTAGTAGGAGGGAAACACGAGCAGTACTTC.